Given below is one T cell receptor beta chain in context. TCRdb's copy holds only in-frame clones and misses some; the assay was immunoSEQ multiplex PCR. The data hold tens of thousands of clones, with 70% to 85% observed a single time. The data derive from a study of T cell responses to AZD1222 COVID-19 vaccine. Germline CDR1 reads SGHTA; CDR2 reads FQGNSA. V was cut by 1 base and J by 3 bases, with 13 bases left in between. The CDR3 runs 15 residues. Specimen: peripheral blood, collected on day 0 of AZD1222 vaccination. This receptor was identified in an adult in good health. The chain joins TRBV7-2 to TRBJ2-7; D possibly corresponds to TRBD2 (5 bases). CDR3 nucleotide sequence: TGTGCCAGCAGCTTAGGAAATACCGGGATCTACGAGCAGTACTTC. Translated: CASSLGNTGIYEQYF.